This T cell receptor (beta chain) was found in a study of cytomegalovirus exposure and HLA in healthy donors. Study-level findings and limits: Within an earlier analysis, most TCR beta V segments proved productive either about 90% or about 30% of the time.

Regarding this clone: Its cognate antigen is unknown.

PCR involved 60 Vbeta and 13 Jbeta primers. Generated by immunoSEQ multiplex PCR, the TCRdb table keeps only in-frame clones and is missing some. This sample has 100,000 to 150,000 clones; approximately 10% occur once, and the top ten carry around 5%. CDR3 length: 15 residues. J lost 2 bases, V lost 6 bases, and 8 bases had no gene match. Germline V gene sequence: CDR1 SNHLY, CDR2 FYNNEI. The receptor was isolated from a woman between 18 and 30 years old in good health and CMV-seropositive. Sequenced sample: PBMCs. The V gene is TRBV2, the J gene TRBJ2-7; 9 bases fit TRBD2. This CDR3 is CASSLSSGATYEQYF. DNA of the CDR3: TGTGCCAGCAGCCTCTCTAGCGGGGCAACCTACGAGCAGTACTTC.